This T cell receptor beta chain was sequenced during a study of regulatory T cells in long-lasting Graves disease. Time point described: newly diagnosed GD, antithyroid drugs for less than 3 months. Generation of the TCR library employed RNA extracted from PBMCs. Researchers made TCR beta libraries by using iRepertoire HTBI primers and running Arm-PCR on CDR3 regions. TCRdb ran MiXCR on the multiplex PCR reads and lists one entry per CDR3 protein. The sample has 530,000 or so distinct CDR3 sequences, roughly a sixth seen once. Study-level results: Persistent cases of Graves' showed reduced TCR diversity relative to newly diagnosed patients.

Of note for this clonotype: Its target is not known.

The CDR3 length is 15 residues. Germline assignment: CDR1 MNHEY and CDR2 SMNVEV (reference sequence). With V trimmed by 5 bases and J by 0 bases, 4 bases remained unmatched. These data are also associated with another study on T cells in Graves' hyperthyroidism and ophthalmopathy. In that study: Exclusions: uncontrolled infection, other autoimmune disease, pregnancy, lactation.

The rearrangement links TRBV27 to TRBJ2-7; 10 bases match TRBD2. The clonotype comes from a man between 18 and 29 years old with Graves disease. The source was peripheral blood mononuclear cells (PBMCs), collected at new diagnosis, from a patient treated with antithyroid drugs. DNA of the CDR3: TGTGCCAGCAGTATAGCGGGAGGTACCTCCTACGAGCAGTACTTC. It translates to CASSIAGGTSYEQYF.